The TCR beta chain under discussion was sequenced for a study of T cell repertoires in cytomegalovirus infection. Study-wide context: An indication of both CMV infection and matching HLA type came from public TCR beta signatures.

Comments on this clonotype: The antigen is unknown.

Using its own MiXCR run on the reads, TCRdb lists one record per CDR3 protein. The sample consists of approximately 130,000 distinct CDR3 sequences, 20% to 30% of them appearing once. Overall study results and limits: CMV-specific TCR beta clonotypes restricted by HLA-C were the ones dominating the ex vivo response. Of the TCR beta families, the public ones yielded a cumulative frequency that identified carriers of CMV plus the relevant HLA.

The source of this sequence is a human donor in good health (CMV status not recorded). Some clones in this sample may be carry-over from other donors' samples. The specimen was PBMCs, sequenced either directly or after in vitro stimulation (not recorded which).

The CDR3 region has the DNA TGTGCCAGCAGATTCCGGGACAGGGGCGAGCAGTACTTC. Its protein product is CASRFRDRGEQYF. This rearrangement joins TRBV6-2 or TRBV6-3 to TRBJ2-7; 10 bases fit TRBD1. The CDR3 has 13 residues. The V segment lost 6 bases and the J segment 6 bases; nucleotides outside the gene matches: 5. CDR1 and CDR2 (germline): MNHEY, SVGEGT.